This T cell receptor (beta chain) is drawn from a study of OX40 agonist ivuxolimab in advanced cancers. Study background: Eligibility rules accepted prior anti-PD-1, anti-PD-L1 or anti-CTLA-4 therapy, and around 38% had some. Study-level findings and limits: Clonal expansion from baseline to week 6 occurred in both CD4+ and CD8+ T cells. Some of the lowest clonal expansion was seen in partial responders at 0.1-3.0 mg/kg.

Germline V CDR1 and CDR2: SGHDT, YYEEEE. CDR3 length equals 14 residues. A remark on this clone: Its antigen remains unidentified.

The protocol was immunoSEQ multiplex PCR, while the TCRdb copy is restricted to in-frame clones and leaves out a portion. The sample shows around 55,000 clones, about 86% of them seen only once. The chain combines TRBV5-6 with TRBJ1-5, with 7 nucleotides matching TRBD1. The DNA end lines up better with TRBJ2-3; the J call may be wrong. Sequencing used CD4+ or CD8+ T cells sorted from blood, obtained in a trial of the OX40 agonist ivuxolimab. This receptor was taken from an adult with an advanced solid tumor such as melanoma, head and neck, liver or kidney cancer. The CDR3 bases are TGTGCCAGCAGCGAGGGACAGTCTAATCAGCCCCAGTATTTT. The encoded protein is CASSEGQSNQPQYF.